This entry is about one TCR beta chain. What it binds is unknown. The sample originates from a study of cytomegalovirus exposure and HLA in healthy donors. Study-wide findings and caveats: A likely sequencing artifact accounted for one observed cluster of highly shared sequence variants.

Primers: 60 Vbeta forward and 13 Jbeta reverse. The method was immunoSEQ multiplex PCR; TCRdb's version includes in-frame clones alone and lacks a portion of them. The repertoire holds 55,000 to 70,000 clones, around 70% seen once, with 19% in the top ten. The sequenced sample was PBMCs. The sequence was obtained from a woman aged 55-69 years in good health and CMV-seropositive.

The CDR3 protein is CASSLETGNEKLFF. CDR3 in DNA: TGTGCCAGCAGCTTAGAAACAGGGAATGAAAAACTGTTTTTT. This chain connects TRBV5-4 to TRBJ1-4; weak D call: TRBD1 (6 bases). The length of the CDR3 is 14 residues. Per the germline V gene, CDR1 is SGHNT and CDR2 is YYREEE (reference sequence). The germline V and J ends were trimmed by 2 bases and 5 bases, with 10 bases remaining between them. The whole variable domain, remainder taken from reference TRBV5-4 and TRBJ1-4, is ETGVTQSPTHLIKTRGQQVTLRCSSQSGHNTVSWYQQALGQGPQFIFQYYREEENGRGNFPPRFSGLQFPNYSSELNVNALELDDSALYLCASSLETGNEKLFFGSGTQLSVL.